This TCR beta chain was captured in a study of T-cell reconstitution after alpha-beta-depleted transplantation in children. Study conclusions and caveats: Several hundred expanded graft clones reportedly were the source of alpha-beta T cells about two months after transplant. Once a year had passed after transplant, T-cell counts and diversity came mostly from newly produced T cells. Surviving thymic progenitors and recipient T cells were the source of high TCRbeta diversity at day 60 in some patients.

The junction had 4 bases not matched to a gene; V was cut back by 6 bases and J by 0 bases. CDR3 length: 14 amino acids. Germline lookup yields CDR1 MNHNS and CDR2 SASEGT. During its preparation, the TCRbeta library received unique molecular identifiers. TCRdb independently ran MiXCR on the PCR reads; one entry per CDR3 protein. The data show around 450,000 distinct CDR3 sequences, with roughly a tenth seen just once and just over 2% held by the top ten. For this clonotype: What it binds is unknown.

Material: PBMCs, obtained before TCRalphabeta/CD19-depleted stem cell transplant. The receptor's source is a child aged 2 to 15 with inherited bone marrow failure, due to receive a stem cell transplant. The chain links TRBV6-1 to TRBJ2-5; TRBD1 matches at 7 bases. The chain's CDR3 is CASRQGKYQETQYF. In DNA, the CDR3 is TGTGCCAGCAGACAGGGGAAGTACCAAGAGACCCAGTACTTC.